This T cell receptor beta chain was recovered during a study of blood T cell repertoires in COVID-19. For the study at large: Recovery meant two consecutive negative NP/OP PCR tests, professional clearance, or resolved symptoms. Researchers got acute and convalescent COVID-19 samples from the United States, Italy and Spain. PBMCs, B-cell-depleted T cells, or T cells provided the cDNA or gDNA that made up the material.

The table came from immunoSEQ multiplex PCR; TCRdb's copy has only in-frame clones and leaves some out. This sample has some 200,000 clones, with 80% to 90% found just once. The CDR3 length is 15 residues. The V gene lost 3 bases and the J gene lost 4 bases, with 15 bases spanning the gap. Per germline, CDR1 SGHRS and CDR2 YFSETQ. This clone was seen a single time. The chain employs TRBV5-1 and TRBJ2-3, with D tentatively TRBD2 (6 bases). The sequenced sample consisted of PBMCs or T cells enriched from blood (not recorded which). The clonotype was recovered from a woman aged 45-60 years in a cohort exposed to, infected with or recovered from COVID-19 (not recorded which). The CDR3 is CASSSLASSADTQYF. The CDR3 bases are TGCGCCAGCAGCTCCCTGGCGTCTAGCGCAGATACGCAGTATTTT. Based on the CDR3 plus reference TRBV5-1 and TRBJ2-3, the full variable domain is KAGVTQTPRYLIKTRGQQVTLSCSPISGHRSVSWYQQTPGQGLQFLFEYFSETQRNKGNFPGRFSGRQFSNSRSEMNVSTLELGDSALYLCASSSLASSADTQYFGPGTRLTVL.